Sequencing of this T cell receptor beta chain was carried out in a study of T cell clonotyping in hematopoietic cell transplantation. Study-level points and caveats: After transplant, recipient diversity fell while pathologically expanded clonotypes grew through day 180. Few recipient clonotypes overlapped donors; over 97% were de novo at given depth. CD4 and CD8 repertoire contributions could not be separated without sorting.

Only in-frame clones appear in the TCRdb table, and some are missing; sequencing was by immunoSEQ multiplex PCR. The sample gives some 1,000 clones, 65% to 85% of which show up once; roughly 15% is in the top ten. As to this clone: As yet, its antigen is unknown.

Recipient blood drawn about 28 days pretransplant and days 30, 100, 180 after. CDR3 length: 14 amino acids. Germline loops: CDR1 MNHNS, CDR2 SASEGT. The J segment lost 4 bases and the V segment lost 9 bases, leaving 10 bases of the junction unmatched. The sample consisted of PBMCs, taken 30 days after allogeneic stem cell transplant. This chain uses TRBV6-1 with TRBJ2-3; 7 nucleotides match TRBD1. The clonotype was recovered from a female patient aged 50 to 60 who had an allogeneic stem cell transplant, so the T cells may come from the graft donor. Some clones in this sample may be carry-over from other donors' samples. The CDR3 DNA follows: TGTGCCAGTTTAGGGGACAGCATGTCAGATACGCAGTATTTT. It encodes CASLGDSMSDTQYF.